This TCR beta chain was sequenced in a study of beta chain features in type 1 diabetes. Purity (above 95%) was reached by all sorted populations. Study-level results: The similarity of naive, central memory and Treg TCRB repertoires appeared greater among patients than among healthy donors. Moderate but significant shortening of TCRB CDR3s was recorded in all four CD4+ subsets from Type 1 diabetes patients.

Comments on this clone: Its antigen is unidentified.

CDR3 length equals 13 residues. The germline CDR1 and CDR2 sequences are MNHEY and SMNVEV (reference sequence). V was clipped by 10 bases and J by 4 bases; unmatched bases: 7. Every isolated RNA sample was fully reverse transcribed, so sequencing captured expressed TCRB transcripts. Sequencing of naive, central memory and regulatory T cell samples gave an average of around 4 million reads. Libraries were prepared by immunoSEQ multiplex PCR; TCRdb keeps only in-frame clonotypes and omits some of them. Of 550,000 to 850,000 clones listed, under 15% are singletons. The sequenced sample consisted of naive CD4+ T cells from blood. The chain joins TRBV27 to TRBJ2-1; TRBD1 aligns across 7 bases. This receptor was taken from a man between 18 and 29 years old with type 1 diabetes. CDR3 sequence reads: CANLGQEYNEQFF. The DNA for the CDR3 is TGTGCCAACCTAGGACAGGAGTACAATGAGCAGTTCTTC.